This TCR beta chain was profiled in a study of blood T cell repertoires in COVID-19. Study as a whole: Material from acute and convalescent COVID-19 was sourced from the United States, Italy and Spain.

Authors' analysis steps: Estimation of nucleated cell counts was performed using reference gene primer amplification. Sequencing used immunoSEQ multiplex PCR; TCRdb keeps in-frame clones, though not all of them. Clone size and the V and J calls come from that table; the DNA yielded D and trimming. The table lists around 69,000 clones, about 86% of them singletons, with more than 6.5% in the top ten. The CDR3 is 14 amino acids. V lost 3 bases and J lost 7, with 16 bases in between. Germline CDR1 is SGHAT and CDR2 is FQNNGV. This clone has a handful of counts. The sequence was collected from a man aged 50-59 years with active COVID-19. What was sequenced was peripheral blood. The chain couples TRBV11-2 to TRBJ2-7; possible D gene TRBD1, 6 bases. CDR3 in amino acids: CASSLAGAPTEQYF. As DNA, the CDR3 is TGTGCCAGCAGCTTGGCAGGGGCACCTACGGAGCAGTACTTC.